Here is one TCR beta chain with its context. The data were obtained in a study of cytomegalovirus exposure and HLA in healthy donors. Turning to the study itself: Early released data comprised some 91 million unique TCRs from HLA-typed donors.

Use of 60 Vbeta and 13 Jbeta primers characterized the PCR. Some clones are missing from TCRdb's copy, which holds only in-frame ones; the method was immunoSEQ multiplex PCR. This sample yields around 130,000 clones, of which about four fifths are seen a single time; 5.3% belongs to the top ten. The CDR3 length is 16 residues. Germline CDR1 reads SGHTA; CDR2 reads FQGNSA. V lost 1 base and J 1 base, leaving 14 bases between the germline ends. Sequenced material: PBMCs. The clonotype was recovered from a man between 25 and 39 years old in good health and CMV-seronegative. This sequence joins TRBV7-2 and TRBJ2-7; a weak D match, TRBD2 (6 bases). The CDR3 region has the DNA TGTGCCAGCAGCTTAGTGGGGGGAAGGGTGTCCTACGAGCAGTACTTC. Translated: CASSLVGGRVSYEQYF.